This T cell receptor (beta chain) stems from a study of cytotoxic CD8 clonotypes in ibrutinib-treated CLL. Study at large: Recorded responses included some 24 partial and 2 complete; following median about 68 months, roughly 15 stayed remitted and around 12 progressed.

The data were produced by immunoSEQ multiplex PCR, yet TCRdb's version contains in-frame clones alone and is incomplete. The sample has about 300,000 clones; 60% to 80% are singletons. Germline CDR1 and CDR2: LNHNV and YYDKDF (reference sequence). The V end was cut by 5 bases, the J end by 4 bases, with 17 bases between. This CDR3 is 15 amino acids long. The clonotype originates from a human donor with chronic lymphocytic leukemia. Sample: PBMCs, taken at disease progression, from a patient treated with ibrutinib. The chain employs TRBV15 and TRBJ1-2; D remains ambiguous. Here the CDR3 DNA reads TGTGCCACCAGCTCGCGCCTGGTGGCACTCTATGGCTACACCTTC. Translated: CATSSRLVALYGYTF.